The 28 T cell receptor beta chains listed next were all sequenced from one sample in a study of control samples from healthy donors and cancer patients. TCRdb's copy holds only in-frame clones and misses some; the assay was immunoSEQ multiplex PCR. The sample records fewer than 20,000 clones, 85% to 90% being singletons. What was sequenced was PBMCs. These receptor sequences come from a man aged 55 to 70 with head and neck cancer.

V gene TRBV21-1 combines with J gene TRBJ2-3; TRBD2 was called by the table and not checked on the DNA. TRBV21-1 is designated a pseudogene. The CDR3 runs 16 residues. CDR3 residues: CASSPPAGFGTDTQYF. In DNA, the CDR3 is TGTGCCAGCAGCCCCCCGGCGGGATTTGGCACAGATACGCAGTATTTT.

CDR3 region: CASSISGAIQETQYF. In DNA, the CDR3 is TGCGCCAGCAGCATTAGCGGGGCTATCCAAGAGACCCAGTACTTC. V is TRBV4-1 and J is TRBJ2-5, with 8 bases identical to TRBD2. The CDR3 contains 15 residues. Germline V gives CDR1 MGHRA, CDR2 YSYEKL. Trimming cost V 5 bases and J 1 base; bases outside gene matches: 6.

This chain links TRBV10-2 with TRBJ2-7, with D unclear. Between the trimmed V and J ends, which lost 6 bases and 4 bases, there was a span of 13 bases. The CDR3 runs 13 residues. CDR1 and CDR2 from the germline V gene are WSHSY and SAAADI. Here the CDR3 reads CASRDPSKYEQYF. In DNA, the CDR3 is TGCGCCAGCAGGGACCCCTCAAAATACGAGCAGTACTTC.

The chain uses TRBV7-9 and TRBJ2-1; D gene ambiguous. V dropped 8 bases and J dropped 7 bases, with 9 bases sitting between them. The CDR3 is 11 amino acids. Germline CDR1 SEHNR, CDR2 FQNEAQ (reference sequence). The CDR3 here is CASRAENEQFF. CDR3 nucleotide sequence: TGTGCCAGCCGGGCTGAAAATGAGCAGTTCTTC. Filled out from reference TRBV7-9 and TRBJ2-1, the complete variable domain reads DTGVSQNPRHKITKRGQNVTFRCDPISEHNRLYWYRQTLGQGPEFLTYFQNEAQLEKSRLLSDRFSAERPKGSFSTLEIQRTEQGDSAMYLCASRAENEQFFGPGTRLTVL.

In DNA, the CDR3 is TGTGCCAGCAGAGCCGGTGTCATGGAGCAGTTCTTC. As protein: CASRAGVMEQFF. The chain recombines TRBV7-9 with TRBJ2-1; the D is unclear. The CDR3 totals 12 residues. CDR1 SEHNR and CDR2 FQNEAQ come from the germline V gene (reference sequence). V lost 6 bases and J lost 10, with 13 bases in between.

The rearrangement joins TRBV7-2 to TRBJ1-2, with D uncertain. This CDR3 comprises 16 residues. V was trimmed by 2 bases and J by 3 bases, leaving 16 bases between them. Germline CDR1 is SGHTA and CDR2 is FQGNSA. The CDR3 reads CASSLKFGFPHYGYTF. CDR3 coding DNA: TGTGCCAGCAGCTTAAAGTTCGGGTTTCCCCACTATGGCTACACCTTC.

Within the sample, this clone is medium-sized. CDR3 DNA sequence: TGTGCCAGCCAAACCGATCTAGCGGGGGGCTACGAGCAGTACTTC. This translates into CASQTDLAGGYEQYF. This chain links TRBV2 with TRBJ2-7; TRBD2 agrees at 11 bases. The CDR3 has 15 amino acids. Germline CDR1 and CDR2: SNHLY and FYNNEI. Trimming took 8 bases from V and 3 from J; bases not matched to a gene: 9.

The rearrangement uses TRBV2 and TRBJ2-5, with D uncertain. The germline V and J ends were trimmed by 0 bases and 7 bases, with 6 bases remaining between them. The CDR3 consists of 12 residues. Germline lookup yields CDR1 SNHLY and CDR2 FYNNEI. CDR3 loop: CASSEAPGTQYF. The CDR3 region has the DNA TGTGCCAGCAGTGAAGCGCCCGGGACCCAGTACTTC.

A single count supports this clone. The chain uses TRBV5-4 and TRBJ2-1; TRBD2 matches at 8 bases. The CDR3 is 16 residues long. Germline assignment: CDR1 SGHNT and CDR2 YYREEE (reference sequence). V was pared by 0 bases and J by 3 bases, with 5 bases of the junction left unmatched. The CDR3 spells CASSLAQRGSYNEQFF. The CDR3 DNA reads TGTGCCAGCAGCTTGGCCCAGCGGGGGAGCTACAATGAGCAGTTCTTC.

The chain employs TRBV5-6 and TRBJ2-7, with 9 bases matching TRBD1. Germline V gives CDR1 SGHDT, CDR2 YYEEEE. The CDR3 extends over 14 amino acids. Trimming at V came to 5 bases and at J to 2 bases, leaving 5 bases not matched to a gene. This CDR3 is CASSWGQGAYEQYF. In DNA form, the CDR3 reads TGTGCCAGCAGTTGGGGACAGGGAGCCTACGAGCAGTACTTC.

This sequence joins TRBV15 and TRBJ1-1, with D uncertain. The CDR3 runs to 12 residues. Germline loops: CDR1 LNHNV, CDR2 YYDKDF (reference sequence). V gave up 8 bases and J gave up 0 bases, with 7 bases separating them. CDR3 bases: TGTGCCACCGGGATCATGAACACTGAAGCTTTCTTT. The encoded protein is CATGIMNTEAFF.

The chain employs TRBV3-1 (or the pseudogene TRBV3-2) and TRBJ2-1; 9 bases map to TRBD1. V gave up 4 bases and J gave up 0 bases; unmatched junction bases: 19. CDR1 is LGHDT, CDR2 YNNKEL, per germline (reference sequence). CDR3 size: 21 residues. CDR3 coding DNA: TGTGCCAGCAGCCCCTCCCCGGGACAGGGCCTATCGCAAACCTCCTACAATGAGCAGTTCTTC. Translation: CASSPSPGQGLSQTSYNEQFF.

This chain links TRBV29-1 with TRBJ1-6, with a possible D match to TRBD1 (5 bases). This CDR3 is built from 13 residues. The germline V gene has CDR1 SQVTM and CDR2 ANQGSEA. V was pared by 4 bases and J by 9 bases, with 13 bases between. CDR3 sequence reads: CSVGEGSGSPLHF. As DNA, the CDR3 is TGCAGCGTTGGGGAGGGGTCAGGTTCACCCCTCCACTTT.

The table lists this clone with a few counts. V usage is TRBV19 and J usage is TRBJ1-5; the match to TRBD1 covers 7 bases. The CDR3 length is 14 residues. The junction had 5 bases not matched to a gene; V was cut back by 2 bases and J by 7 bases. Germline values: CDR1 LNHDA, CDR2 SQIVND (reference sequence). The CDR3 coding sequence is TGTGCCAGTAGTATAACTTGGGGACAGCAGCCCCAGCATTTT. It codes for CASSITWGQQPQHF.

Here the CDR3 reads CASSLRRTGRTDTQYF. The CDR3 DNA is TGTGCCAGCAGCCTAAGGAGGACAGGGAGGACAGATACGCAGTATTTT. The rearrangement joins TRBV7-2 to TRBJ2-3, with 8 bases that match TRBD1. Germline lookup yields CDR1 SGHTA and CDR2 FQGNSA. This CDR3 is built from 16 residues. V was clipped by 5 bases and J by 3 bases; unmatched bases: 10.

The V and J genes are TRBV5-1 and TRBJ2-3; the D gene is possibly TRBD2 (6 bases). The CDR3 length is 16 residues. V was clipped by 0 bases and J by 3 bases, with 14 bases between them. Germline values: CDR1 SGHRS, CDR2 YFSETQ. CDR3 in DNA: TGCGCCAGCAGCTTGGGGGCGGCAGGGAGGACAGATACGCAGTATTTT. As protein: CASSLGAAGRTDTQYF.

V gene TRBV5-1 combines with J gene TRBJ1-2; a weak D match, TRBD1 (6 bases). CDR1 SGHRS and CDR2 YFSETQ come from the germline V gene. The CDR3 is 16 amino acids. With 0 bases removed from V and 8 bases from J, the gap between germline ends came to 20 bases. The CDR3: CASSLAGRQDLGGYTF. The CDR3 bases are TGCGCCAGCAGCTTGGCCGGTCGACAGGACTTGGGGGGCTACACCTTC. The full variable domain, completed using reference TRBV5-1 and TRBJ1-2, is KAGVTQTPRYLIKTRGQQVTLSCSPISGHRSVSWYQQTPGQGLQFLFEYFSETQRNKGNFPGRFSGRQFSNSRSEMNVSTLELGDSALYLCASSLAGRQDLGGYTFGSGTRLTVV.

The chain combines TRBV7-2 with TRBJ1-1; D is ambiguous. The CDR3 consists of 15 residues. Deletions cut 1 base from V and 5 bases from J, with 14 bases between. Looked up from germline, CDR1 is SGHTA and CDR2 is FQGNSA. In nucleotides, the CDR3 is TGTGCCAGCAGCTTAGATTGGTTACAAGGAACTGAAGCTTTCTTT. It codes for CASSLDWLQGTEAFF. The complete variable domain, with remaining parts taken from reference TRBV7-2 and TRBJ1-1, reads GAGVSQSPSNKVTEKGKDVELRCDPISGHTALYWYRQSLGQGLEFLIYFQGNSAPDKSGLPSDRFSAERTGGSVSTLTIQRTQQEDSAVYLCASSLDWLQGTEAFFGQGTRLTVV.

This chain uses TRBV5-5 with TRBJ2-2, with D maybe TRBD1 (6 bases). Germline loops: CDR1 SGHKS, CDR2 YYEKEE (reference sequence). Trimming pared 1 base from V and 5 bases from J, leaving 12 bases between. This CDR3 comprises 15 residues. The chain's CDR3 is CASSLTDRSTGELFF. The CDR3 DNA sequence: TGTGCCAGCAGCTTGACCGACAGGTCGACCGGGGAGCTGTTTTTT.

V is TRBV19 and J is TRBJ2-1, with D tentatively TRBD2 (5 bases). In germline, CDR1 is LNHDA, CDR2 SQIVND (reference sequence). The ends were cut back, 6 bases at V and 9 bases at J, with 18 bases in the middle. The CDR3 spans 14 residues. The CDR3 is CASSRSPGLGEQFF. The CDR3 DNA sequence: TGTGCCAGTAGCCGGTCGCCGGGGTTAGGTGAGCAGTTCTTC.

The chain recombines TRBV6-6 with TRBJ2-6, with 7 bases lining up with TRBD2. The CDR3 extends over 16 amino acids. The ends lost 2 bases at V and 2 bases at J; junction bases unmatched: 3. Germline loops: CDR1 MNHNY, CDR2 SVGAGI (reference sequence). In DNA, the CDR3 is TGTGCCAGCAGTTACGCCGCGGGGGCTGGGGCCAACGTCCTGACTTTC. It is translated as CASSYAAGAGANVLTF.

CDR3 in DNA: TGTGCCAGCAGCTTAGGCCGGGGGCGAGGAAACACCATATATTTT. Translating gives CASSLGRGRGNTIYF. The genes are TRBV7-8 and TRBJ1-3; D might be TRBD1 (6 bases). The germline CDR1 and CDR2 sequences are SGHVS and FQNEAQ. Trimming left V 1 base short and J 4 bases short, with 11 bases between. The CDR3 has 15 amino acids.

The chain combines TRBV7-2 with TRBJ2-5; 9 nucleotides agree with TRBD1. From germline, CDR1 is SGHTA and CDR2 FQGNSA. V was pared by 1 base and J by 2 bases, with 8 bases of the junction left unmatched. This CDR3 contains 17 residues. CDR3 nucleotides: TGTGCCAGCAGCTTAGACAGGGGGCGCCGGGCTCAAGAGACCCAGTACTTC. It encodes CASSLDRGRRAQETQYF.

The CDR3 DNA reads as TGTGCCAGTAGGAGGACTAGCGGGGGGGCCTGGTATGAGCAGTTCTTC. Its translation is CASRRTSGGAWYEQFF. The gene calls are TRBV19 and TRBJ2-1; 15 bases line up with TRBD2. The CDR3 extends over 16 amino acids. The J segment lost 8 bases and the V segment lost 6 bases, leaving 8 bases of the junction unmatched. From germline, CDR1 is LNHDA and CDR2 SQIVND (reference sequence).

This clone was detected only once. The gene calls are TRBV3-1 (or the pseudogene TRBV3-2) and TRBJ2-2; D uncertain. V gave up 2 bases and J gave up 11 bases, with 12 bases separating them. CDR1 LGHDT and CDR2 YNNKEL come from the germline V gene (reference sequence). The CDR3 spans 13 residues. The CDR3 sequence: CASSQRFGRELFF. DNA for the CDR3: TGTGCCAGCAGCCAACGGTTTGGGCGTGAGCTGTTTTTT.

V usage is TRBV6-6 and J usage is TRBJ1-4, with 7 bases that match TRBD1. CDR3 length equals 16 residues. The J segment lost 4 bases and the V segment lost 4 bases, leaving 9 bases of the junction unmatched. Germline V gives CDR1 MNHNY, CDR2 SVGAGI (reference sequence). CDR3 amino acids: CASSSTGQVYNEKLFF. CDR3 in DNA: TGTGCCAGCAGTTCCACCGGACAGGTCTATAATGAAAAACTGTTTTTT.

On this clone itself: It differs at one base from a far larger clone, so likely a read error. The CDR3 DNA is TGTGCCAGCAGCCCCCGGGACGGCTATGGCTACACCTTC. Its translation: CASSPRDGYGYTF. This sequence joins TRBV7-2 and TRBJ1-2, with a weak D call TRBD1 (5 bases). Germline loops: CDR1 SGHTA, CDR2 FQGNSA. This CDR3 is 13 amino acids long. Trimming left V 5 bases short and J 4 bases short, with 11 bases between.

This CDR3 is CASSQITGTSRHIPPETQYF. The CDR3 DNA sequence: TGCGCCAGCAGCCAAATAACCGGGACTAGTCGACATATCCCACCGGAGACCCAGTACTTC. This chain links TRBV4-1 with TRBJ2-5; 8 bases are a match to TRBD2. CDR3 size: 20 residues. Germline CDR1 MGHRA, CDR2 YSYEKL. The V gene end was trimmed by 2 bases and the J gene end by 5 bases; junction bases not matched to a gene: 22.